The T cell receptor (beta chain) under discussion was sequenced for a study of siplizumab effects on memory and regulatory T cells. Study conclusions and caveats: Roughly 75-95% of dividing CD4+ or CD8+ clones were without an attributable naive or memory phenotype. Siplizumab caused a significant drop in alloreactive sequences traceable to unstimulated CD4+ memory cells. The naive T cell population seemed more diverse than memory cells and seemed a major contributor to the alloresponse.

The CDR3 consists of 14 residues. V lost 5 bases and J lost 0; bases outside the gene matches: 2. Germline CDR1 is SGHRS and CDR2 is YFSETQ. Regarding this clone: The antigen is not known.

The data were produced by immunoSEQ multiplex PCR, yet TCRdb's version contains in-frame clones alone and is incomplete. The table lists about 110,000 clones, about 93% of them singletons. The chain joins TRBV5-1 to TRBJ2-1; the match to TRBD2 covers 7 bases. The origin of this receptor is a human donor in good health. Sequencing used CD4+ T cells sorted from blood. The CDR3 sequence is CASSPGGSYNEQFF. DNA for the CDR3: TGCGCCAGCAGTCCGGGAGGCTCCTACAATGAGCAGTTCTTC.